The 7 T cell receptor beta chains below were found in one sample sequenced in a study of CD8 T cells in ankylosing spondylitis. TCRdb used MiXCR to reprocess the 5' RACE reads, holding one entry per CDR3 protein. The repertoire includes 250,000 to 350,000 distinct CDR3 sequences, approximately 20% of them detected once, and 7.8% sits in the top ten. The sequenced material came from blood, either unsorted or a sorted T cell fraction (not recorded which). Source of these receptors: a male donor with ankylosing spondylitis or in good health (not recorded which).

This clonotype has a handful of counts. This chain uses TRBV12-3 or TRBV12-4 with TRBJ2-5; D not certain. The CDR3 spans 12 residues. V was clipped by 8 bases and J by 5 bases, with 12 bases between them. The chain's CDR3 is CASRKNGETQYF. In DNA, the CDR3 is TGTGCCAGCCGCAAAAACGGGGAGACCCAGTACTTC.

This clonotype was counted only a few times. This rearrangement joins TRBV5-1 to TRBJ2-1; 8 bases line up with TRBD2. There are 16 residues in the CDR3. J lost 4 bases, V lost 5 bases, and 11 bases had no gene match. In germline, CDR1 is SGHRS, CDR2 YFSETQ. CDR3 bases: TGCGCCAGCAGTCCTCCCTTAGCGGGGTTTTACAATGAGCAGTTCTTC. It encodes CASSPPLAGFYNEQFF.

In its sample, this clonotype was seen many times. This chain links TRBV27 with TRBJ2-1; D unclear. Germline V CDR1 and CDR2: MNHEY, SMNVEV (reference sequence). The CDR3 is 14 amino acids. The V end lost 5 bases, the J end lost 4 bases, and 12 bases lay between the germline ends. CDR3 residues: CASSPLNLYNEQFF. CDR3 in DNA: TGTGCCAGCAGTCCCCTTAACCTTTACAATGAGCAGTTCTTC.

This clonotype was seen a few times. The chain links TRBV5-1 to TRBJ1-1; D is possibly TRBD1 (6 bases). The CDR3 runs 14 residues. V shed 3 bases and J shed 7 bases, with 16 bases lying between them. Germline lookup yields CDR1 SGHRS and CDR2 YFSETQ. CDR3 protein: CASSSQPTGGEAFF. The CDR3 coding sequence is TGCGCCAGCAGCTCCCAGCCGACAGGCGGTGAAGCTTTCTTT.

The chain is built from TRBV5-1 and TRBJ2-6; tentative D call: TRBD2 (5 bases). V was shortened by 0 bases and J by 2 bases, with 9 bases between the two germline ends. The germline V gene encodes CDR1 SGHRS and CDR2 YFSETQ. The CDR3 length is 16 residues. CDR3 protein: CASSLVAGPGANVLTF. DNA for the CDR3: TGCGCCAGCAGCTTGGTGGCGGGCCCTGGGGCCAACGTCCTGACTTTC.

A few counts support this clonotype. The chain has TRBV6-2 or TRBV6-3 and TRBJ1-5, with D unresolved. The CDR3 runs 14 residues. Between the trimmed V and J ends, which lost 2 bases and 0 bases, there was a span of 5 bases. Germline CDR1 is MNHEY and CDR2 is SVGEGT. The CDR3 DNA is TGTGCCAGCAGTTACGAATATAGCAATCAGCCCCAGCATTTT. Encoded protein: CASSYEYSNQPQHF.

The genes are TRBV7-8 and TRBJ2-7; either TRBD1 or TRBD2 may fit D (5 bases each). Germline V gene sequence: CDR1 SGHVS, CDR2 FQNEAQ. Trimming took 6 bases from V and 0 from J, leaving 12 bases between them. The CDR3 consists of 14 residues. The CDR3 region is CASRGTGSSYEQYF. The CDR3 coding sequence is TGTGCCAGCAGAGGGACGGGGAGCTCCTACGAGCAGTACTTC.